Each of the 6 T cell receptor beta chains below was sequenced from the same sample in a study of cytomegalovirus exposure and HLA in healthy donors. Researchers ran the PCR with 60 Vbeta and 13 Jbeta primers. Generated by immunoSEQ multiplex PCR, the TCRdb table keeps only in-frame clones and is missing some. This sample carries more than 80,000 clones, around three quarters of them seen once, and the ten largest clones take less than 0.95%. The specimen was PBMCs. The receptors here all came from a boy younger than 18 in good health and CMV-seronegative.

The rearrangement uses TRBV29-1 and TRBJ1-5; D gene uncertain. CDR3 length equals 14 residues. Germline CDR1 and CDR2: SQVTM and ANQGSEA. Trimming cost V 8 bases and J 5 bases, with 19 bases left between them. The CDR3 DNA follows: TGCAGCTCAGACCCTCGGCCAGGCGATCAGCCCCAGCATTTT. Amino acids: CSSDPRPGDQPQHF.

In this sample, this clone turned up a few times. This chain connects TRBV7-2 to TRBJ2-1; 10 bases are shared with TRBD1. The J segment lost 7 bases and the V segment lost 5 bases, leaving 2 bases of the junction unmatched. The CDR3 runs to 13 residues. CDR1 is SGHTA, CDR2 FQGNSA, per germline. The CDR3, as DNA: TGTGCCAGCAGCCGGGACAGGGGAAATGAGCAGTTCTTC. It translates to CASSRDRGNEQFF.

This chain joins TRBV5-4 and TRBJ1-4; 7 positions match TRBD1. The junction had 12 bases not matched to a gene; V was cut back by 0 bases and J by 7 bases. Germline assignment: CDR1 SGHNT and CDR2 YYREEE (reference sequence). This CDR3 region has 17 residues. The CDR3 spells CASSLDLQGTGSEKLFF. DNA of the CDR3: TGTGCCAGCAGCTTGGATTTACAGGGGACGGGAAGTGAAAAACTGTTTTTT.

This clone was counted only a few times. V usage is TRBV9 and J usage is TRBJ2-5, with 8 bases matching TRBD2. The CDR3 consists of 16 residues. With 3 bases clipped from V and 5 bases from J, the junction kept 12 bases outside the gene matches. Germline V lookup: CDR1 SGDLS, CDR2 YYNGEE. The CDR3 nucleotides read TGTGCCAGCAGCGCGGGGGGGACATTCGCAGAGGAGACCCAGTACTTC. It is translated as CASSAGGTFAEETQYF.

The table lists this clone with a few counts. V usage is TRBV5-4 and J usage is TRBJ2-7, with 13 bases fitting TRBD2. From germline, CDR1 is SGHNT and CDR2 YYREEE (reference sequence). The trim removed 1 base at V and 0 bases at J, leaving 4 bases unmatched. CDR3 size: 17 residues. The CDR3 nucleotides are TGTGCCAGCAGCTTGAAGACTAGCGGGAGGAGCTCCTACGAGCAGTACTTC. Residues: CASSLKTSGRSSYEQYF.

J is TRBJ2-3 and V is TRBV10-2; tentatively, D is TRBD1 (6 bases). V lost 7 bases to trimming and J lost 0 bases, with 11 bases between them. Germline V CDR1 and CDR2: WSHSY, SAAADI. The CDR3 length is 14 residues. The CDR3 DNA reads TGCGCCAGCAACCGACAGGCTAGCACAGATACGCAGTATTTT. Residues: CASNRQASTDTQYF.